This entry lists 4 T cell receptor beta chains sequenced from one sample in a study of blood T cell repertoires in COVID-19. TCRdb's copy holds only in-frame clones and misses some; the assay was immunoSEQ multiplex PCR. This sample yields a few hundred thousand clones, of which 65% to 85% are seen a single time; 2.3% belongs to the top ten. The material sequenced was peripheral blood. The receptors were sampled from a woman aged 55-75 years with acute or convalescent COVID-19.

The chain carries TRBV19 and TRBJ1-2; 7 nucleotides agree with TRBD1. V shed 4 bases, J shed 2 bases, and the junction held 1 base outside the gene matches. Germline CDR1 is LNHDA and CDR2 is SQIVND (reference sequence). This CDR3 is built from 13 residues. The CDR3 reads CASSRGGNYGYTF. The CDR3 nucleotides are TGTGCCAGTAGTAGAGGGGGCAACTATGGCTACACCTTC. The whole variable domain, remainder taken from reference TRBV19 and TRBJ1-2, is DGGITQSPKYLFRKEGQNVTLSCEQNLNHDAMYWYRQDPGQGLRLIYYSQIVNDFQKGDIAEGYSVSREKKESFPLTVTSAQKNPTAFYLCASSRGGNYGYTFGSGTRLTVV.

The chain employs TRBV20-1 and TRBJ1-5; 9 bases align to TRBD1. CDR1 is DFQATT and CDR2 is SNEGSKA in the germline V gene (reference sequence). After removal of 3 bases from V and 4 bases from J, the junction contained 10 bases not matched to a gene. The CDR3 totals 16 residues. As DNA, the CDR3 is TGCAGTGCTAGTTGGGGAACAGGGGGCTGGAATCAGCCCCAGCATTTT. As protein: CSASWGTGGWNQPQHF.

The chain uses TRBV6-1 and TRBJ2-4, with 12 bases identical to TRBD2. Looked up from germline, CDR1 is MNHNS and CDR2 is SASEGT. This CDR3 is 16 amino acids long. J gave up 3 bases and V 6 bases, and 6 bases lay outside the gene matches. This CDR3 reads CASRELAGGHKNIQYF. CDR3 coding DNA: TGTGCCAGCAGGGAACTAGCGGGGGGTCACAAAAACATTCAGTACTTC.

The CDR3 reads CASSFQGFGNYGYTF. The CDR3 DNA is TGCGCCAGCAGCTTTCAGGGATTCGGTAACTATGGCTACACCTTC. V gene TRBV5-1 combines with J gene TRBJ1-2; tentative D call: TRBD1 (5 bases). This CDR3 contains 15 residues. V lost 2 bases, J lost 1 base, and 12 bases lay in between. Germline values: CDR1 SGHRS, CDR2 YFSETQ.